The 15 T cell receptor beta chains reported below all come from one sample, sequenced in a study of shared clonotypes between healthy human individuals. Positive CCR7 selection of CD45RO-negative cells yielded the naive CD8 cells, and terminally differentiated effector memory CD45RA+ cells were excluded. Method: immunoSEQ multiplex PCR; TCRdb's copy keeps in-frame clones and lacks some. The table includes around 2.1 million clones, 85% to 95% detected once. The sequencing sample was made of naive CD8+ T cells from PBMCs. These receptors came from a man aged 18 to 30 in good health. Some clones in this sample may be carry-over from other donors' samples.

The chain couples TRBV25-1 to TRBJ2-5; D assignment may be TRBD1 or TRBD2 (6 bases each). The CDR3 is 16 amino acids. Germline-derived CDR1 and CDR2 are MGHDK and SYGVNS. V lost 1 base and J lost 1, with 13 bases in between. The CDR3 loop is CASSEWGASFQETQYF. Here the CDR3 DNA reads TGTGCCAGCAGTGAATGGGGGGCCAGTTTCCAAGAGACCCAGTACTTC.

This chain joins TRBV11-2 and TRBJ2-7, with 12 bases fitting TRBD2. V was clipped by 5 bases and J by 1 base; unmatched bases: 12. Germline V gene sequence: CDR1 SGHAT, CDR2 FQNNGV. The CDR3 runs to 18 residues. The CDR3 nucleotides read TGTGCCAGCAGCATCGGACTAGCGGGACATAAACCATCCTACGAGCAGTACTTC. Its translation: CASSIGLAGHKPSYEQYF.

Concerning this clone itself: Other nucleotide sequences in the sample specify the same CDR3. The CDR3 region is CASSPSEVSYEQYF. CDR3 nucleotide sequence: TGTGCCAGCAGCCCCTCGGAGGTTTCCTACGAGCAGTACTTC. This chain joins TRBV7-9 and TRBJ2-7; TRBD2 might be the D (5 bases). Germline loops: CDR1 SEHNR, CDR2 FQNEAQ (reference sequence). The V end was cut by 5 bases, the J end by 1 base, with 12 bases between. The CDR3 length is 14 residues.

The chain uses TRBV27 and TRBJ2-7; 7 bases match TRBD2. J lost 7 bases, V lost 5 bases, and 11 bases had no gene match. Germline loops: CDR1 MNHEY, CDR2 SMNVEV (reference sequence). The CDR3 loop spans 14 amino acids. CDR3 in DNA: TGTGCCAGCAGTCAAAGCGGGATTGGTCGGGAGCAGTACTTC. Translating it yields CASSQSGIGREQYF.

This clone was recorded only once. The rearrangement joins TRBV9 to TRBJ2-1; D is possibly TRBD2 (5 bases). Germline V lookup: CDR1 SGDLS, CDR2 YYNGEE. This CDR3 comprises 15 residues. The V and J ends lost 4 bases and 7 bases respectively, with 18 bases between them. Here the CDR3 DNA reads TGTGCCAGCAGCACCTCTTCTGGGAGTCCGAATGAGCAGTTCTTC. Amino acid sequence: CASSTSSGSPNEQFF.

The rearrangement uses TRBV4-3 and TRBJ2-3; 9 bases align to TRBD2. The germline CDR1 and CDR2 sequences are LGHNA and YSLEER. Losses at the gene ends were 6 bases for V and 3 bases for J; bases not matched to a gene: 7. CDR3 length equals 15 residues. The CDR3 region is CASSHSGSGTDTQYF. CDR3 DNA: TGCGCCAGCAGTCATAGCGGGAGTGGTACAGATACGCAGTATTTT.

The rearrangement links TRBV28 to TRBJ2-5; 9 bases fit TRBD2. The germline V gene encodes CDR1 MDHEN and CDR2 SYDVKM. The CDR3 is 17 amino acids. V dropped 7 bases and J dropped 1; count of bases not matched to a gene: 13. CDR3 nucleotide sequence: TGTGCCAGCACTATCCCGGGGACTAGCCTATTCCAAGAGACCCAGTACTTC. Amino acids: CASTIPGTSLFQETQYF.

This clone was seen only once. The chain combines TRBV11-2 with TRBJ2-5, with D possibly being TRBD2 (6 bases). The CDR3 covers 15 residues. V dropped 4 bases and J dropped 3 bases, with 15 bases sitting between them. The germline gives CDR1 SGHAT, CDR2 FQNNGV. CDR3 region: CASSSWREGEETQYF. For the CDR3, the DNA is TGTGCCAGCAGCTCCTGGCGGGAAGGGGAAGAGACCCAGTACTTC.

The rearrangement joins TRBV7-3 to TRBJ2-1; TRBD2 matches 10 bases. There are 15 residues in the CDR3. In germline, CDR1 is SGHTA, CDR2 FQGTGA. Losses at the gene ends were 3 bases for V and 8 bases for J; bases not matched to a gene: 7. Written as DNA, the CDR3 is TGTGCCAGCAGCTTTCTAGCGGGAGCAACGGATGAGCAGTTCTTC. Its translation: CASSFLAGATDEQFF. The complete variable domain, with remaining parts taken from reference TRBV7-3 and TRBJ2-1, reads GAGVSQTPSNKVTEKGKYVELRCDPISGHTALYWYRQSLGQGPEFLIYFQGTGAADDSGLPNDRFFAVRPEGSVSTLKIQRTERGDSAVYLCASSFLAGATDEQFFGPGTRLTVL.

The chain's CDR3 is CASSLAGVRSTDTQYF. DNA of the CDR3: TGTGCCAGCAGTTTAGCGGGAGTACGTAGCACAGATACGCAGTATTTT. V and J are TRBV6-5 and TRBJ2-3, with 9 bases fitting TRBD2. Germline V gives CDR1 MNHEY, CDR2 SVGAGI. The CDR3 contains 16 residues. The V gene end was trimmed by 4 bases and the J gene end by 0 bases; junction bases not matched to a gene: 5.

Written as DNA, the CDR3 is TGCAGCAACCGGAGACCTAATGACAATGAGCAGTTCTTC. It codes for CSNRRPNDNEQFF. The chain links TRBV29-1 to TRBJ2-1; D is uncertain. V lost 8 bases and J 5 bases, leaving 16 bases between the germline ends. The CDR3 is 13 residues long. Germline CDR1 and CDR2: SQVTM and ANQGSEA.

The chain carries TRBV27 and TRBJ2-7; D is unclear. Germline assignment: CDR1 MNHEY and CDR2 SMNVEV (reference sequence). CDR3 size: 13 residues. V was pared by 3 bases and J by 6 bases, with 12 bases between. The CDR3 DNA reads as TGTGCCAGCAGTTTTAATACTCTTGGCGAGCAGTACTTC. Protein product: CASSFNTLGEQYF.

This sequence joins TRBV7-9 and TRBJ2-7, with a weak D call TRBD2 (6 bases). The CDR3 is 14 residues long. Per the germline V gene, CDR1 is SEHNR and CDR2 is FQNEAQ (reference sequence). Trimming stripped 6 bases from V and 4 bases from J, with 16 bases between. CDR3 in DNA: TGTGCCAGCAGTTCAACCGGGACTTTTTACGAGCAGTACTTC. It yields the protein CASSSTGTFYEQYF. Full variable domain (remainder filled in from reference TRBV7-9 and TRBJ2-7): DTGVSQNPRHKITKRGQNVTFRCDPISEHNRLYWYRQTLGQGPEFLTYFQNEAQLEKSRLLSDRFSAERPKGSFSTLEIQRTEQGDSAMYLCASSSTGTFYEQYFGPGTRLTVT.

This rearrangement joins TRBV7-9 to TRBJ2-1; a weak D match, TRBD1 (5 bases). V lost 4 bases to trimming and J lost 2 bases, with 15 bases between them. The CDR3 contains 16 residues. Germline-derived CDR1 and CDR2 are SEHNR and FQNEAQ (reference sequence). Written as DNA, the CDR3 is TGTGCCAGCAGCTCCCCCTTGGAAGGGGCCTACAATGAGCAGTTCTTC. Its protein product is CASSSPLEGAYNEQFF. Full variable domain (rest looked up from reference TRBV7-9 and TRBJ2-1): DTGVSQNPRHKITKRGQNVTFRCDPISEHNRLYWYRQTLGQGPEFLTYFQNEAQLEKSRLLSDRFSAERPKGSFSTLEIQRTEQGDSAMYLCASSSPLEGAYNEQFFGPGTRLTVL.

V and J are TRBV7-9 and TRBJ2-7; 7 bases agree with TRBD2. V lost 5 bases and J lost 3; bases outside the gene matches: 4. Germline V gene data show CDR1 as SEHNR and CDR2 as FQNEAQ (reference sequence). This CDR3 region has 13 residues. The CDR3 nucleotides read TGTGCCAGCAGCCAAAGCGGGAACTACGAGCAGTACTTC. Encoded protein: CASSQSGNYEQYF.